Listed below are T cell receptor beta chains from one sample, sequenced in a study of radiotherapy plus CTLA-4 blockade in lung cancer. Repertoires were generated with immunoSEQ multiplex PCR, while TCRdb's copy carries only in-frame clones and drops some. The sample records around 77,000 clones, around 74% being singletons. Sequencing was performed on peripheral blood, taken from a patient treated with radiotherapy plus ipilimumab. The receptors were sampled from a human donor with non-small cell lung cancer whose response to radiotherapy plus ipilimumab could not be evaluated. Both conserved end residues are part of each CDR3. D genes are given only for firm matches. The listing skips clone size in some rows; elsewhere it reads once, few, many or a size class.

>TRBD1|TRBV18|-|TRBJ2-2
CASSPSQGAPGELFF
TGTGCCAGCTCACCAAGCCAGGGGGCGCCCGGGGAGCTGTTTTTT
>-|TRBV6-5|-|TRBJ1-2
CASKLEGFYGYTF
TGTGCCAGCAAATTAGAGGGATTCTATGGCTACACCTTC
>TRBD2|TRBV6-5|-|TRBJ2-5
CASSQLAGGQETQYF
TGTGCCAGCAGTCAACTAGCGGGGGGGCAAGAGACCCAGTACTTC
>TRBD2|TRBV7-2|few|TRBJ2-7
CASSLSTSGGQWRSYEQYF
TGTGCCAGCAGCTTATCGACTAGCGGGGGGCAGTGGAGATCCTACGAGCAGTACTTC
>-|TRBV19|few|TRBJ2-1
CASSIHRTEYNEQFF
TGTGCCAGTAGTATACACAGGACGGAATACAATGAGCAGTTCTTC
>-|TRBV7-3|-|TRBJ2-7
CASSPSSGFDEQYF
TGTGCCAGCAGCCCTAGCAGTGGTTTTGACGAGCAGTACTTC
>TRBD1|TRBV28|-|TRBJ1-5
CASSRTGTGSPPQHF
TGTGCCAGCAGCCGCACCGGGACAGGCAGTCCTCCCCAGCATTTT
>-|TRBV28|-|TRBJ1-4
CASSDTGTTNEKLFF
TGTGCCAGCAGTGATACAGGAACAACTAATGAAAAACTGTTTTTT
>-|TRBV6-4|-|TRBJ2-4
CASSETGTGNIQYF
TGTGCCAGCAGTGAGACAGGGACTGGAAACATTCAGTACTTC
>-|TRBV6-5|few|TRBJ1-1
CASSPGTPVLEAFF
TGTGCCAGCAGTCCCGGGACACCAGTACTTGAAGCTTTCTTT
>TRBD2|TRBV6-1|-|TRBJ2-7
CASRRTSGRMDEQYF
TGTGCCAGCAGAAGGACTAGCGGGAGGATGGACGAGCAGTACTTC
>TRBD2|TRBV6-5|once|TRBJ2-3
CASSYRGVRTDTQYF
TGTGCCAGCAGTTATCGGGGGGTGCGCACAGATACGCAGTATTTT